This entry lists 2 T cell receptor beta chains sequenced from one sample in a study of blood T cell repertoires in COVID-19. This table comes from immunoSEQ multiplex PCR, and its TCRdb copy is limited to in-frame clones, with some not included. This sample carries under 200,000 clones, 86% of them seen once, and the ten largest clones take 4.5% to 7%. The sample comprised PBMCs or T cells enriched from blood (not recorded which). These receptors all come from a man aged 40-50 years with acute COVID-19.

The chain employs TRBV7-9 and TRBJ1-5; unclear D gene. Trimming shortened V by 1 base and J by 5 bases, and 6 bases separated the two germline ends. CDR3 size: 13 residues. CDR1 SEHNR and CDR2 FQNEAQ come from the germline V gene (reference sequence). CDR3 in amino acids: CASSLEAYQPQHF. The CDR3 DNA sequence: TGTGCCAGCAGCTTAGAAGCGTATCAGCCCCAGCATTTT.

The CDR3 loop reads CASSQDRNNQPQHF. CDR3 sequence (DNA): TGTGCCAGCAGCCAGGACAGGAACAATCAGCCCCAGCATTTT. The rearrangement joins TRBV7-9 to TRBJ1-5; 7 bases are a match to TRBD1. Germline-derived CDR1 and CDR2 are SEHNR and FQNEAQ (reference sequence). The CDR3 loop spans 14 amino acids. V was clipped by 5 bases and J by 3 bases; unmatched bases: 4.